This passage covers 2 T cell receptor beta chains from one sample sequenced in a study of cytomegalovirus exposure and HLA in healthy donors. PCR primers comprised 60 Vbeta and 13 Jbeta primers. The table came from immunoSEQ multiplex PCR; TCRdb's copy has only in-frame clones and leaves some out. The sample contains approximately 150,000 clones, 60% to 70% of which appear only once. The sample consisted of PBMCs. These receptors originate from a woman aged 55-75 years in good health and CMV-seropositive.

The rearrangement links TRBV5-4 to TRBJ2-1; 10 positions match TRBD1. V lost 2 bases to trimming and J lost 3 bases; unmatched junction nucleotides: 5. CDR1 and CDR2 (germline): SGHNT, YYREEE (reference sequence). The CDR3 has 16 residues. CDR3 nucleotide sequence: TGTGCCAGCAGCTTACCGGGACAGGGGAACTACAATGAGCAGTTCTTC. This sequence encodes CASSLPGQGNYNEQFF.

DNA of the CDR3: TGCGCCAGCAGAGACAGGCCGTCGACAGATACGCAGTATTTT. Encoded protein: CASRDRPSTDTQYF. This chain connects TRBV5-1 to TRBJ2-3; a possible D gene is TRBD1 (6 bases). The V end lost 5 bases, the J end lost 3 bases, and 13 bases lay between the germline ends. Per the germline V gene, CDR1 is SGHRS and CDR2 is YFSETQ. The CDR3 is 14 residues long. Combining the CDR3 with reference TRBV5-1 and TRBJ2-3 gives the whole variable domain KAGVTQTPRYLIKTRGQQVTLSCSPISGHRSVSWYQQTPGQGLQFLFEYFSETQRNKGNFPGRFSGRQFSNSRSEMNVSTLELGDSALYLCASRDRPSTDTQYFGPGTRLTVL.